What follows are 2 T cell receptor beta chains derived from one specimen sequenced in a study of T cell responses to AZD1222 COVID-19 vaccine. Assay used: immunoSEQ multiplex PCR; TCRdb lists only in-frame clones, some missing. There are roughly 140,000 clones in the sample; about 91% occur only once, and 2.2% lies in the top ten. This material consisted of peripheral blood, taken on day 0 of AZD1222 vaccination. The receptors were sampled from an adult in good health.

The V and J genes are TRBV6-5 and TRBJ1-1, with a weak D call TRBD1 (6 bases). Trimming pared 2 bases from V and 5 bases from J, leaving 9 bases between. CDR1 and CDR2 (germline): MNHEY, SVGAGI. This CDR3 spans 13 amino acids. CDR3 amino acids: CASSYNQGTEAFF. The CDR3 DNA sequence: TGTGCCAGCAGTTACAACCAGGGGACTGAAGCTTTCTTT.

The V gene is TRBV6-4, the J gene TRBJ2-1; possibly TRBD1 or TRBD2 for D (6 bases each). The V end was cut by 5 bases, the J end by 10 bases, with 15 bases between. Germline loops: CDR1 MRHNA, CDR2 SNTAGT. The CDR3 sequence is 13 residues long. As DNA, the CDR3 is TGTGCCAGCAGTTCCAGGGGCAGCGGGGAGCAGTTCTTC. It codes for CASSSRGSGEQFF.